The rows below give T cell receptor beta chains drawn from one sample of a study of T cell responses to AZD1222 COVID-19 vaccine. Clones were read by immunoSEQ multiplex PCR, and TCRdb kept only the in-frame ones, dropping some. The sample has roughly 170,000 clones, 85% to 95% seen once. Source: peripheral blood, taken 28 days after the second AZD1222 dose. The receptors were sampled from an adult who received the AZD1222 COVID-19 vaccine. CDR3s include the opening cysteine and the closing phenylalanine or tryptophan.

TRBV19	TRBJ1-4	CASSIKTGSGTNEKLFF
TRBV10-1	TRBJ1-5	CASRATRPGNQPQHF
TRBV28	TRBJ2-5	CASSPPGLPETQYF
TRBV28	TRBJ1-2	CASRVGGPYGYTF
TRBV20-1	TRBJ1-1	CSARGGEAFF
TRBV12-5	TRBJ1-2	CASGLGGDGYTF
TRBV25-1	TRBJ1-2	CASSGGQPFYGYTF
TRBV4-1	TRBJ1-2	CASSQAGAPGYTF
TRBV6-6	TRBJ2-7	CASSLTTGGTYEQYF
TRBV6-5	TRBJ2-5	CASRGPGQFEETQYF
TRBV7-9	TRBJ2-5	CASSFGGPETQYF
TRBV7-8	TRBJ1-4	CASSPGAGRGEKLFF
TRBV6-1	TRBJ1-2	CASSEGGTHQYGYTF
TRBV6-6	TRBJ1-1	CASSYSRANTEAFF
TRBV7-6	TRBJ1-1	CASSSLATEAFF
TRBV13	TRBJ1-1	CASSPGPLRGLNTEAFF
TRBV28	TRBJ2-7	CASSRGAGTYEQYF
TRBV18	TRBJ2-7	CASSPRQGRYEQYF